The clone carrying this T cell receptor (beta chain) was seen a handful of times. This CDR3 has 14 amino acids. V was cut by 2 bases and J by 3 bases, with 10 bases left in between. This sample was taken from a study of T-cell memory formation after mild COVID-19. TCRalpha and TCRbeta libraries used 5'RACE with constant-segment primers and UMIs. TCRdb called the 5' RACE reads again in MiXCR, with one record for every CDR3 protein. The repertoire holds about 290,000 distinct CDR3 sequences, approximately 15% seen once, with approximately 23% in the top ten. The sequence was collected from a man between 18 and 29 years old who had mild COVID-19 (a few samples of this study predate the infection). Cell type and time point are not known. V is TRBV12-3 or TRBV12-4 and J is TRBJ1-1, with a possible D match to TRBD1 (5 bases). Material for sequencing was PBMCs or a T cell subset sorted from them (not recorded which). The DNA of the CDR3 is TGTGCCAGCAGTTTACGGGGGAGGTACACTGAAGCTTTCTTT. Encoded protein: CASSLRGRYTEAFF.